This T cell receptor beta chain was identified during a study of cytomegalovirus exposure and HLA in healthy donors (dated by TCRdb to the late 2010s). Some background on the complete study: The 500 to 800 repertoires of the first cohort and the roughly 120 validation repertoires were produced on the same platform, according to a later analysis. A separate validation cohort of roughly 130 different subjects was used in addition to the approximately 700-subject first cohort. The study combined high-throughput TCR immunosequencing, statistical association of individual TCRs with disease status, and machine learning to predict cytomegalovirus infection status. The aim of the study was to test whether cataloging public T cell receptors could identify signatures of past pathogen exposure.

As to this clone: No cognate antigen has been identified for it. No much larger clone exists at a distance of one base, and base qualities are not known.

Donors formed part of the validation cohort, which comprised over a hundred subjects and was distinct from the first cohort of fewer than 750 subjects. According to the germline V gene, CDR1 reads MDHEN and CDR2 reads SYDVKM. Here V drops 4 bases and J drops 8 bases, and the junction holds 6 bases not matched to any gene. The CDR3, from cysteine to phenylalanine, totals 13 residues. The only DNA kept is the CDR3, 39 bases in frame from the first base. Broader findings and caveats from the paper: The study gave a list of 150 to 200 TCR beta chains associated with cytomegalovirus. The validation cohort had no HLA typing available for a later analysis, so co-occurrence within that cohort was assessed over all 130 or so repertoires. According to the authors, the approach could potentially be generalized to other disease states and immunological phenotypes. The classifier was reported to diagnose cytomegalovirus status with high specificity and sensitivity in both the original cohort and the validation cohort. A few of the identified cytomegalovirus-associated TCR beta chains were confirmed in vitro to be specific for cytomegalovirus antigens. While some public TCRs were present in many individuals, most TCR sequences turned up only very rarely across donors. In a later analysis, TCRs clustered in the first cohort were found to also tend to co-occur in the 120 validation repertoires, with 85% to 95% of cluster scores above 0.

Library prep was done by the immunoSEQ multiplex PCR assay. The authors processed their data as follows. A statistical classification framework was built to diagnose cytomegalovirus status from the catalog of TCR beta chain sequences. This immuneACCESS table, as held by TCRdb, lists in-frame sequences with V and J called but not all clones. Of the missing ones, under half trace to an unresolved V gene in checked studies; the others have no known cause. V and J calls plus clone size are reproduced from that table; the DNA served to infer D and trimming. This sample gives 45,000 or so clones in total; over 85% of them show up just once. The ten largest account for more than 2% of the sample.

The chain uses TRBV28 and TRBJ2-7; 9 bases in between match TRBD1. Input material: PBMCs. This clonotype was sampled from a woman younger than 35 in good health and CMV-seronegative. The nucleotides read TGTGCCAGCAGTTCCACGGGACAGGGCCAGCAGTACTTC. This gives the protein CASSSTGQGQQYF. The variable domain in full, with residues beyond the CDR3 obtained from the reference TRBV28 and TRBJ2-7 genes, is DVKVTQSSRYLVKRTGEKVFLECVQDMDHENMFWYRQDPGLGLRLIYFSYDVKMKEKGDIPEGYSVSREKKERFSLILESASTNQTSMYLCASSSTGQGQQYFGPGTRLTVT.